This T cell receptor beta chain originates from a study of blood T cell repertoires in COVID-19 (dated by TCRdb to the early 2020s). About the investigation overall: Samples from collaborators originated in the United States, Italy and Spain and spanned both the acute and convalescent phases of COVID-19. A de-identified subject ID, COVID-19 status, age in years and sex were almost always included in the sample metadata. The dataset comprised deeply sampled blood TCRbeta repertoires from subjects exposed to, actively infected with, or recovered from COVID-19. HLA class I and class II types, where available, came from metadata supplied by the sample provider rather than from assay-based typing. The repertoires were released in a freely available public database meant as a resource for research on the immune response to SARS-CoV-2. The material from the prospective study consisted of cDNA or gDNA derived from T cells, B-cell-depleted T cells, or PBMCs. The samples were drawn from two sources: the first 160 participants of the ongoing ImmuneRACE study, and fewer than 1,500 subjects contributed by 6 global collaborators. On the study overall, not on this receptor specifically: The amount of clinical and demographic metadata varied by source and participant and was provided uncurated.

Between the V and J ends, shortened by 3 bases and 11 bases respectively, the junction contains 16 bases. Its CDR3 holds 13 amino acids, cysteine through phenylalanine. The kept DNA is CDR3 alone, 39 bases in frame from the first base. From the germline V gene (reference sequence), CDR1 is SEHNR and CDR2 is FQNEAQ. Participants in the prospective study were aged roughly 18 to 95 years, lived in approximately 26 United States geographic areas, and enrolled through a virtual design. Cohort assignment in the prospective study relied on participant-reported clinical history from a screening survey and a study questionnaire. Recovered participants in ImmuneRACE Cohort 3 were defined as having two consecutive negative NP/OP PCR tests, clearance from a healthcare professional, or resolution of symptoms. Mobile phlebotomists in the prospective study collected whole blood, serum and a nasopharyngeal or oropharyngeal swab from every participant. Additional blood draws and questionnaires over an approximately two-month period could optionally be provided by prospective study participants. Prospective study blood samples were shipped either frozen or at room temperature before DNA extraction.

As for this clone: Its antigen target is currently unknown. No quality values exist for individual bases; no much larger clone is one base distant.

TCRbeta CDR3 regions were amplified from genomic DNA using the immunoSEQ Assay, a bias-controlled multiplex PCR. From the authors' description of their analysis: Within the assay, amplification of reference gene primers was used to estimate how many nucleated cells each sample contained. To quantify the absolute abundance of each unique TCRbeta CDR3 rearrangement, sequence reads were collapsed and filtered. For each sample, productive Simpson clonality was calculated by taking the square root of Simpson's diversity index across productive rearrangements. The table was pulled from immuneACCESS by TCRdb, which kept in-frame rearrangements only. Such tables lose some clones; where checked, under half of the loss comes from unresolved V genes, and the rest has no known cause. V and J calls plus clone size are reproduced from that table; the DNA served to infer D and trimming. For this sample the table gives around 290,000 clones, of which over 75% were detected only once. 0.9% to 1.2% of the sample is in the top ten clones.

Here the chain combines TRBV7-9 and TRBJ1-2; the D segment cannot be called with confidence. Sequenced: PBMCs or T cells enriched from blood (not recorded which). The TCR sequence derives from a young woman who had recovered from COVID-19. The nucleotides read TGTGCCAGCAGCTTGAGCAGTCTAGGGAGGTACACCTTC. Translated, this is CASSLSSLGRYTF.